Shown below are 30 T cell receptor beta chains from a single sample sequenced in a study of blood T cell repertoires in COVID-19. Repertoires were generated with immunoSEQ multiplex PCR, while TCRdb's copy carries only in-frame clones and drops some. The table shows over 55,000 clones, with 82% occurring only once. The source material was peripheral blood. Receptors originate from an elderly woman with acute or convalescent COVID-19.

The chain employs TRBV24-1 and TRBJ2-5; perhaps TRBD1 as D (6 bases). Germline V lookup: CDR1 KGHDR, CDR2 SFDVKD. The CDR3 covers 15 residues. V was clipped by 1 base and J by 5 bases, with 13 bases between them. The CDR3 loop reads CATSDFEAGVETQYF. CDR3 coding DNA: TGTGCCACCAGTGATTTCGAGGCAGGGGTGGAGACCCAGTACTTC.

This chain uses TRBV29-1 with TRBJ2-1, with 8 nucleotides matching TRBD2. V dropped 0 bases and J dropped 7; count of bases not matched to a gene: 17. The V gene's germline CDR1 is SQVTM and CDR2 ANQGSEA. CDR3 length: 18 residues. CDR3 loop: CSVEDYMWGAGDRNEQFF. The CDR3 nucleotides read TGCAGCGTTGAAGATTATATGTGGGGAGCGGGAGATCGGAATGAGCAGTTCTTC.

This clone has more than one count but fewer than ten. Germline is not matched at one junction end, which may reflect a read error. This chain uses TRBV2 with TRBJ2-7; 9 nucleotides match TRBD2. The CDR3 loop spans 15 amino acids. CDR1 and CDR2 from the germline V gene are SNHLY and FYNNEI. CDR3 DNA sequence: TGTGCCAGCAGGGAAGCGGGAGGCGGGGCCTACGAGCAGTACTTC. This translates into CASREAGGGAYEQYF.

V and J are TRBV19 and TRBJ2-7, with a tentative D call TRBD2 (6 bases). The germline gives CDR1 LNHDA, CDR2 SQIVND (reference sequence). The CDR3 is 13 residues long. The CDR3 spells CAQSGGSSYEQYF. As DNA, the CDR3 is TGTGCTCAGTCCGGGGGTAGCTCCTACGAGCAGTACTTC. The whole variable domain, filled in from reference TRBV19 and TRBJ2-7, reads DGGITQSPKYLFRKEGQNVTLSCEQNLNHDAMYWYRQDPGQGLRLIYYSQIVNDFQKGDIAEGYSVSREKKESFPLTVTSAQKNPTAFYLCAQSGGSSYEQYFGPGTRLTVT.

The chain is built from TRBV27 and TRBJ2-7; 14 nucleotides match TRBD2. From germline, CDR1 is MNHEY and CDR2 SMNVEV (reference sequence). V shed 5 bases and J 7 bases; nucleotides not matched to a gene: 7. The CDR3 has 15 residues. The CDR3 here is CASSDGTSGSGEQYF. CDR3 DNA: TGTGCCAGCAGTGATGGGACTAGCGGGAGTGGAGAGCAGTACTTC.

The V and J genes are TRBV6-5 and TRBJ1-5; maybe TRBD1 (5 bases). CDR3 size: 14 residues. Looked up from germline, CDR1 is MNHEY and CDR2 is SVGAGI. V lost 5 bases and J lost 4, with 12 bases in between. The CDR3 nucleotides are TGTGCCAGCAGTCACAGGACCGCGAATCAGCCCCAGCATTTT. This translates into CASSHRTANQPQHF.

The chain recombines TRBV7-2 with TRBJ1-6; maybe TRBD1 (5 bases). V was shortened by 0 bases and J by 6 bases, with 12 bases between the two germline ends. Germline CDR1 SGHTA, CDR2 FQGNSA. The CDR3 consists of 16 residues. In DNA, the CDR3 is TGTGCCAGCAGCTTAGCCGCGACAGATGGTAATTCACCCCTCCACTTT. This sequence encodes CASSLAATDGNSPLHF.

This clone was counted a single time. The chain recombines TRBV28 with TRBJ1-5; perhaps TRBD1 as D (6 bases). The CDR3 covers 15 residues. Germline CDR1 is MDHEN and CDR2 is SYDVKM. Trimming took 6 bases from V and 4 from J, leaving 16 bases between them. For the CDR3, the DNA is TGTGCCAGCAGCAAGTCGGGGGGCCTGAATCAGCCCCAGCATTTT. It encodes CASSKSGGLNQPQHF.

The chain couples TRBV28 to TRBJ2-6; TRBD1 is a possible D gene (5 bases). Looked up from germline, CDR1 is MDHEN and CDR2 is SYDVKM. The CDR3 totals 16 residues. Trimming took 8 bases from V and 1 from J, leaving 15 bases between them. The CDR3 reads CASQLSGLSGANVLTF. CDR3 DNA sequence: TGTGCCAGCCAACTTTCAGGGCTATCTGGGGCCAACGTCCTGACTTTC.

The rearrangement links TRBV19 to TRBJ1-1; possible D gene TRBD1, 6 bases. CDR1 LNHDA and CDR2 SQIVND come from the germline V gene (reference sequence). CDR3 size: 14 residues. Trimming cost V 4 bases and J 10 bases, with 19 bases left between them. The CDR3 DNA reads TGTGCCAGTAGTACGACAGGCGTACGGTCCCGAGCTTTCTTT. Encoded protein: CASSTTGVRSRAFF.

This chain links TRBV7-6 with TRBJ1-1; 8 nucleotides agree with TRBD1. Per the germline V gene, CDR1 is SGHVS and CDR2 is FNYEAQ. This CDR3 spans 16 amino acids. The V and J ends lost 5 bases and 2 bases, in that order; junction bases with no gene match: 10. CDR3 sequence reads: CASSPRHGTGNTEAFF. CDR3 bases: TGTGCCAGCAGCCCTAGGCACGGGACAGGTAACACTGAAGCTTTCTTT.

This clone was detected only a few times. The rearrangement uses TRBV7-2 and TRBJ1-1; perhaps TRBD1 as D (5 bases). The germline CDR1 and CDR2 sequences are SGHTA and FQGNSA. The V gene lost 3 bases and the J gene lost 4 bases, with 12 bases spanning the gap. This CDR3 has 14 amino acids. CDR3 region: CASSLGRGPTEAFF. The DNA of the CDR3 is TGTGCCAGCAGCTTGGGGAGGGGTCCCACTGAAGCTTTCTTT.

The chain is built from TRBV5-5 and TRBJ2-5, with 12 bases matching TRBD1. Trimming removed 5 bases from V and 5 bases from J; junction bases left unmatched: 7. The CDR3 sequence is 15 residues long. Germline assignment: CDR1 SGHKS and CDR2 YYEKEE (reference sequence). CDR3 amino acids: CASSWGTGGRETQYF. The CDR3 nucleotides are TGTGCCAGCAGTTGGGGGACAGGGGGCCGGGAGACCCAGTACTTC.

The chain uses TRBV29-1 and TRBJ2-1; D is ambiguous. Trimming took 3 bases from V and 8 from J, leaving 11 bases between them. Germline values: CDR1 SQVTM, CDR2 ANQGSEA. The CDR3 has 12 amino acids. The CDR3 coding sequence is TGCAGCGTTGACGAGAAAGTCGATGAGCAGTTCTTC. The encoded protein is CSVDEKVDEQFF.

CDR3 nucleotides: TGTGCCAGCAGCCGACATACAGGGAAGAACACTGAAGCTTTCTTT. Its translation is CASSRHTGKNTEAFF. This chain connects TRBV14 to TRBJ1-1, with D perhaps TRBD1 (6 bases). The ends were cut back, 4 bases at V and 1 base at J, with 13 bases in the middle. The CDR3 spans 15 residues. The V gene's germline CDR1 is SGHDN and CDR2 FVKESK.

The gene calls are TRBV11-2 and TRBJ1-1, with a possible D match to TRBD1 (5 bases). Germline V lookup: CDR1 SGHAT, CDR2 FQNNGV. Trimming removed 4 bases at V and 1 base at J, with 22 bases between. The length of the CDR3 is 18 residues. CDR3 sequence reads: CASSSRNNLRGSNTEAFF. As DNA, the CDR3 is TGTGCCAGCAGCTCCAGAAACAATTTACGGGGGTCGAACACTGAAGCTTTCTTT.

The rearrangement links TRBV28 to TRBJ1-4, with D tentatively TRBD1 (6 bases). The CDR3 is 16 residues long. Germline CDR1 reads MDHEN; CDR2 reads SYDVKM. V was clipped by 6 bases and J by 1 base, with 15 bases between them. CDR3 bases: TGTGCCAGCAGCCCCACAGGGTTAGGAACTAATGAAAAACTGTTTTTT. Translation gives CASSPTGLGTNEKLFF.

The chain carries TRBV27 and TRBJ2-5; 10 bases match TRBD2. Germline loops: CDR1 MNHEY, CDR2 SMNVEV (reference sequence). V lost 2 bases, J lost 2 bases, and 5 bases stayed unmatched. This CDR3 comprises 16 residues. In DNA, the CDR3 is TGTGCCAGCAGTTTAAGGAGCGGGAGGGTTCAAGAGACCCAGTACTTC. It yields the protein CASSLRSGRVQETQYF.

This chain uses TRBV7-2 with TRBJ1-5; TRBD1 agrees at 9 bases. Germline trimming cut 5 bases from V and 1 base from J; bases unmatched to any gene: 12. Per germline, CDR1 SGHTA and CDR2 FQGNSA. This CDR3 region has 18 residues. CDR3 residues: CASSIRTGGLGSNQPQHF. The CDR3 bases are TGTGCCAGCAGCATCCGAACAGGGGGCCTTGGGAGCAATCAGCCCCAGCATTTT.

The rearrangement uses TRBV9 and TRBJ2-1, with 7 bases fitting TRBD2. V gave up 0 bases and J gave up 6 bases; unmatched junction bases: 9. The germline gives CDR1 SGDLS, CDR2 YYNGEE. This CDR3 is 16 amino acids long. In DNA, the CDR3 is TGTGCCAGCAGCGTAGGGGCTAGCGGCGTTCTCAATGAGCAGTTCTTC. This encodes CASSVGASGVLNEQFF.

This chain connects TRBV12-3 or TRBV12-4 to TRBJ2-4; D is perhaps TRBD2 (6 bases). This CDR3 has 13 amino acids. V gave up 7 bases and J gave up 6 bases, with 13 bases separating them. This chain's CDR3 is CASTVNGGNIQYF. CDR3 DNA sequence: TGTGCCAGCACCGTTAACGGGGGAAACATTCAGTACTTC.

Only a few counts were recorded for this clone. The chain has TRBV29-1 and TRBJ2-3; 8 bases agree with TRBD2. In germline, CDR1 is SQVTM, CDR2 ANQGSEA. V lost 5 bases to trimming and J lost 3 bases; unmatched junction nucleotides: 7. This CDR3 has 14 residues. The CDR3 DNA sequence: TGCAGCGTTTCGGGGGGGCAGGGTACAGATACGCAGTATTTT. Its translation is CSVSGGQGTDTQYF.

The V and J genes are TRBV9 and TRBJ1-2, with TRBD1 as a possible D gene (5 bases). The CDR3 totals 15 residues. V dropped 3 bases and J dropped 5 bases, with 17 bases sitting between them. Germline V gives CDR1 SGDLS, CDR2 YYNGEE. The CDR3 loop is CASSALGDIGYGYTF. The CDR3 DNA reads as TGTGCCAGCAGCGCGCTAGGGGATATAGGGTATGGCTACACCTTC.

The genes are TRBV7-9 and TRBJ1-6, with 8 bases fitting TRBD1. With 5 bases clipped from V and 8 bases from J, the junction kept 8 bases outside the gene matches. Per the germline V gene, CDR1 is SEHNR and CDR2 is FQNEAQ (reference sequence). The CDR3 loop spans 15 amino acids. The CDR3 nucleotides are TGTGCCAGCAGCGCACGCAGGGGGCCGGATTCACCCCTCCACTTT. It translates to CASSARRGPDSPLHF.

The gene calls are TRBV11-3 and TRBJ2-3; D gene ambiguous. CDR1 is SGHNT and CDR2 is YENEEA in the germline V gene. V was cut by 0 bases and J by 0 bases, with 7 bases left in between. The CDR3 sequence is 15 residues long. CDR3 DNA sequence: TGTGCCAGCAGCTTAGACGGTTCTAGCACAGATACGCAGTATTTT. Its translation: CASSLDGSSTDTQYF.

CDR3 DNA sequence: TGTGCCAGCAGTTACTCGTCGGACAGGGCCCACAATGAGCAGTTCTTC. This gives the protein CASSYSSDRAHNEQFF. The V gene is TRBV6-2 or TRBV6-3, the J gene TRBJ2-1; 8 positions agree with TRBD1. Trimming cost V 0 bases and J 5 bases; bases outside gene matches: 6. The CDR3 spans 16 residues. Germline assignment: CDR1 MNHEY and CDR2 SVGEGT.

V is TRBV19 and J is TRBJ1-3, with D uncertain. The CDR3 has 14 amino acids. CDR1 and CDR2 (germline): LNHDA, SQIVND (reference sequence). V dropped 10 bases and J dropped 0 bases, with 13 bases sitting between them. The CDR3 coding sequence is TGTGCCACCCTGACACCGAACTCTGGAAACACCATATATTTT. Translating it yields CATLTPNSGNTIYF.

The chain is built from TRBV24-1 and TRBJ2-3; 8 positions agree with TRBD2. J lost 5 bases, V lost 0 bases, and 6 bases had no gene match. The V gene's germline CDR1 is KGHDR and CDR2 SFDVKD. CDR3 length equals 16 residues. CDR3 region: CATSDLHTSGGDTQYF. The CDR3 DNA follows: TGTGCCACCAGTGATTTGCATACTAGCGGCGGAGATACGCAGTATTTT.

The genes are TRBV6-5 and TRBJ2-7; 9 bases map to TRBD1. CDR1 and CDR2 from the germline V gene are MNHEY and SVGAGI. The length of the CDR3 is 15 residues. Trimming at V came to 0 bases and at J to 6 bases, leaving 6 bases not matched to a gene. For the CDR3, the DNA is TGTGCCAGCAGTTACTCGGCGGGACAGGGAGGCGAGCAGTACTTC. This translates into CASSYSAGQGGEQYF.

The CDR3, as DNA: TGTGCCAGCAGTTTCTCGTCTTCCAGCGGGAACACCGGGGAGCTGTTTTTT. Its protein product is CASSFSSSSGNTGELFF. V and J are TRBV7-2 and TRBJ2-2; possibly TRBD2 for D (5 bases). V was shortened by 6 bases and J by 1 base, with 18 bases between the two germline ends. Per the germline V gene, CDR1 is SGHTA and CDR2 is FQGNSA. The CDR3 loop spans 17 amino acids.